This TCR beta chain derives from a study of shared clonotypes between healthy human individuals. Germline V gene lookup returns CDR1 LNHDA and CDR2 SQIVND (reference sequence). The CDR3 is made up of 13 amino acids. Trimming stripped 7 bases from V and 4 bases from J, with 14 bases between. Original analysis: Filtering was not the same, since immunoSEQ gave junction-only sequences without quality scores. Libraries were prepared by immunoSEQ multiplex PCR; TCRdb keeps only in-frame clonotypes and omits some of them. V and J calls plus clone size are reproduced from that table; the DNA served to infer D and trimming. Altogether roughly 1.5 million clones are present, nearly 99% being singletons, with the ten largest covering around 0.47%.

Sequenced sample: naive CD4+ T cells sorted from blood. Stated subset: CD45RA+ positively selected. The genes are TRBV19 and TRBJ2-7; D unresolved. This receptor was identified in a man aged 25-40 years in good health. This CDR3 reads CASKGRSAYEQYF. As DNA, the CDR3 is TGTGCCAGTAAGGGAAGATCTGCATACGAGCAGTACTTC.